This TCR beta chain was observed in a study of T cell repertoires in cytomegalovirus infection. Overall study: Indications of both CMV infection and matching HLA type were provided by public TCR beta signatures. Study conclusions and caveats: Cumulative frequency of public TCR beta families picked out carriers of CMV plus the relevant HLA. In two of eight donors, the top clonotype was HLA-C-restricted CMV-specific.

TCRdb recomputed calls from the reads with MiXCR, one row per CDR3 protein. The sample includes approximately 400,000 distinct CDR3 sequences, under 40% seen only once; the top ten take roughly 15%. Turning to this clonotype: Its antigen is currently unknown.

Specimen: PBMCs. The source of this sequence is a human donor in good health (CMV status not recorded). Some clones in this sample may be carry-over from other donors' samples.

The DNA of the CDR3 is TGTGCCAGCAGCCTGACTTGGGGAGTCACAGATACGCAGTATTTT. It codes for CASSLTWGVTDTQYF. V and J are TRBV7-6 and TRBJ2-3; TRBD2 is a possible D gene (5 bases). Germline lookup yields CDR1 SGHVS and CDR2 FNYEAQ. This CDR3 comprises 15 residues. V lost 5 bases and J lost 2, with 14 bases in between.